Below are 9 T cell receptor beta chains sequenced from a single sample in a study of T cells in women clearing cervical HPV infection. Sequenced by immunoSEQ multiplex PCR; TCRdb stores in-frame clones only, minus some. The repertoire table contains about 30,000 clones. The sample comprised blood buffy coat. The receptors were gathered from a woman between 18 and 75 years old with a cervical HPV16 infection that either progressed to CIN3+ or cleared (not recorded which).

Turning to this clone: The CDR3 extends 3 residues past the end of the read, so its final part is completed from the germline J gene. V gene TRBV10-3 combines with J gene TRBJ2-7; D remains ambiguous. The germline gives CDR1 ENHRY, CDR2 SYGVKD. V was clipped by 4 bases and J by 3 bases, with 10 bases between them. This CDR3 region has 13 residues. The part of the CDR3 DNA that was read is TGTGCCATCAGTGGGAGTCGCGGCTACGAG. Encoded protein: CAISGSRGYE. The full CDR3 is CAISGSRGYEQYF.

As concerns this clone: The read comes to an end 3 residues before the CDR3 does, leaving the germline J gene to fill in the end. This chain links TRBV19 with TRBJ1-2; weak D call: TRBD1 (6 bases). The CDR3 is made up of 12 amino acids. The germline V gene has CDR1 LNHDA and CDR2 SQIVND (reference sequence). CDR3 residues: CASSMDSWVYTF. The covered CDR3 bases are TGTGCCAGTAGTATGGACAGCTGGGTC.

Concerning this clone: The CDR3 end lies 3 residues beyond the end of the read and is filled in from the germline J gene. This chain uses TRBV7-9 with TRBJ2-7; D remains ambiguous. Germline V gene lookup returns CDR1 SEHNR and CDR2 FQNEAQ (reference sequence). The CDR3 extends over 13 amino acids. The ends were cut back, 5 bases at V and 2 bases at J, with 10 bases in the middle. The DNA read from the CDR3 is TGTGCCAGCAGCGACAAGGGCCCCTACGAG. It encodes CASSDKGPYE. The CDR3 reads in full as CASSDKGPYEQYF.

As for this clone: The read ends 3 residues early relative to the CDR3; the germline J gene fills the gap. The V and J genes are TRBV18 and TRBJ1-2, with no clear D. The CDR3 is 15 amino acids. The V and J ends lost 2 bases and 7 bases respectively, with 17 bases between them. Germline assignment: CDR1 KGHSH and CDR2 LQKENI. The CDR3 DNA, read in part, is TGTGCCAGCTCACCAGAAAGGGCGTCCCCTTCTGGC. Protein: CASSPERASPSG. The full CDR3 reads CASSPERASPSGYTF.

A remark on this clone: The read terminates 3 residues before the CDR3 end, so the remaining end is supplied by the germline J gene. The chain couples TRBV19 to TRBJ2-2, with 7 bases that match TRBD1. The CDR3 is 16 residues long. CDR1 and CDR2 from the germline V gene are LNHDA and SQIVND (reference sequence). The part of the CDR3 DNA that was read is TGTGCCAGTAAAGGACAGGTATTTCCTGGGGCCAACGTG. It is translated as CASKGQVFPGANV. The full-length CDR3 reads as CASKGQVFPGANVLFF.

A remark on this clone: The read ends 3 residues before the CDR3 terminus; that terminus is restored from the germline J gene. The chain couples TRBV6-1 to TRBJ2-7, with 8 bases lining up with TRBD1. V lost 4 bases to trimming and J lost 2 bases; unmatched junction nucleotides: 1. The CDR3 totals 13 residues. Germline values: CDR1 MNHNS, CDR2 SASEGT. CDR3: CASSGRGPYEQYF. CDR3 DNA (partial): TGTGCCAGCAGTGGCAGGGGGCCCTACGAG.

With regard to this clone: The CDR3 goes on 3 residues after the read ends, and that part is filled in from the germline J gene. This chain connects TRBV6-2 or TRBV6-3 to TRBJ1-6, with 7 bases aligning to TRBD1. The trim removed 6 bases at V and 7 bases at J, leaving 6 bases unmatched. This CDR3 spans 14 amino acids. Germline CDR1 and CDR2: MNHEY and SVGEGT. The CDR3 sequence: CASRPRGSNSPLHF. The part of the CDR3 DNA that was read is TGTGCCAGCAGACCCAGGGGGTCCAATTCACCC.

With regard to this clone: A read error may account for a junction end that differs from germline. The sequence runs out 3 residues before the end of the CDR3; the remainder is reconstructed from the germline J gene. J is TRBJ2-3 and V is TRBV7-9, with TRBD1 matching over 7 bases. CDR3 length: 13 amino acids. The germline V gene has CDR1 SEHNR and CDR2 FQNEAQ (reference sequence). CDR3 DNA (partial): TGTGCCAGCAGCTTACCCGGGACAGCTACG. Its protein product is CASSLPGTAT. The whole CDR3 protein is CASSLPGTATQYF.

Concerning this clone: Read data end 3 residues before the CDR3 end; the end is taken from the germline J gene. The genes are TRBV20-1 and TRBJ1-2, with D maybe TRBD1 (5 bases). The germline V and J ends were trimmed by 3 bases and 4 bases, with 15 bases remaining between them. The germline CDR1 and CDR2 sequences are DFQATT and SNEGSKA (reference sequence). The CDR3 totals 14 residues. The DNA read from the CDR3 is TGCAGTGCTAGTTCCCGCTGGGGGGTCTATGGC. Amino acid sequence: CSASSRWGVYG. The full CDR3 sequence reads CSASSRWGVYGYTF.